This TCR beta chain was captured by sequencing in a study of T-cell reconstitution after alpha-beta-depleted transplantation in children. The study, taken as a whole, reports: Surviving thymic progenitors and recipient T cells were the source of high TCRbeta diversity at day 60 in some patients. About two months after transplant, alpha-beta T cells reportedly came from several hundred expanded graft clones. T-cell counts and diversity were attributed mostly to newly produced T cells one year after transplant.

CDR3 length: 14 amino acids. Per the germline V gene, CDR1 is SGHTS and CDR2 is YDEGEE. The V gene lost 4 bases and the J gene lost 10 bases, with 18 bases spanning the gap. As it was prepared, the TCRbeta library received unique molecular identifiers. TCRdb reanalysed the PCR reads using MiXCR and keeps one entry per CDR3 protein. The data contain about a million distinct CDR3 sequences, roughly 29% of them singletons. Details on this clonotype: The antigen remains undetermined.

The TCR sequence derives from a boy under three years old who had a stem cell transplant for SCID, so the T cells may come from the graft donor. The chain is built from TRBV5-8 and TRBJ2-1; D remains unclear. The sequencing here drew on PBMCs, mostly from graft donor cells, taken 360 days after TCRalphabeta/CD19-depleted stem cell transplant. The CDR3 is CASSLIPNGPEQFF. The DNA of the CDR3 is TGTGCCAGCAGCCTAATTCCTAACGGCCCCGAGCAGTTCTTC. The full variable domain, in which reference TRBV5-8 and TRBJ2-1 provide the parts outside the CDR3, is EAGVTQSPTHLIKTRGQQATLRCSPISGHTSVYWYQQALGLGLQFLLWYDEGEERNRGNFPPRFSGRQFPNYSSELNVNALELEDSALYLCASSLIPNGPEQFFGPGTRLTVL.